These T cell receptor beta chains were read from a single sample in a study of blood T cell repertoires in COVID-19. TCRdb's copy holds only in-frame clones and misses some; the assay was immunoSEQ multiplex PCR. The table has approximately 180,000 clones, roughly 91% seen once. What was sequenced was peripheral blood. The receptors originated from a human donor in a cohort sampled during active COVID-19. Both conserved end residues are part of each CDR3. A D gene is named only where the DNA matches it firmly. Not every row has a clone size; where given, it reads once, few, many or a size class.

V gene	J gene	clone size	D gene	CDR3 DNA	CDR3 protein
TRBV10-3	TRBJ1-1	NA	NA	TGTGCCATCAGTAGCGACCAACTTGAAGCTTTCTTT	CAISSDQLEAFF
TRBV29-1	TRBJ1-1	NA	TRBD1	TGCAGCGCGACCCGAACAGGGGTACACACTGAAGCTTTCTTT	CSATRTGVHTEAFF
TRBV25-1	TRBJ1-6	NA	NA	TGTGCCAGCGGGGGGACTGCGTATAATTCACCCCTCCACTTT	CASGGTAYNSPLHF
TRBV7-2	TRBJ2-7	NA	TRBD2	TGTGCCAGCAGCTTAGGCGGCCCACTAGCGGGGGGTTCCTACGAGCAGTACTTC	CASSLGGPLAGGSYEQYF
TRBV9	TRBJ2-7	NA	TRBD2	TGTGCCAGCATCCGGACTAGCGGAGTGGGGTGCTCCTACGAGCAGTACTTC	CASIRTSGVGCSYEQYF
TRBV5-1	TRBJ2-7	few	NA	TGCGCCAGCAGCTTGGCAGCGAACTCCTACGAGCAGTACTTC	CASSLAANSYEQYF
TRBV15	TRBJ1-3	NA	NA	TGTGCCACCAGCAGAGTCTCAAGGAGGGACCCCTACTCTGGAAACACCATATATTTT	CATSRVSRRDPYSGNTIYF
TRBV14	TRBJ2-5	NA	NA	TGTGCCAGCAGCCAAGATCATGGAGGGTATGGAGAGACCCAGTACTTC	CASSQDHGGYGETQYF
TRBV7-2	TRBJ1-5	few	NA	TGTGCCAGCAGCTTAGCGGCAGTATATAGCAATCAGCCCCAGCATTTT	CASSLAAVYSNQPQHF
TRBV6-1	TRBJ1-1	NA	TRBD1	TGTGCCAGCAGGGAAGGGACAGGGAACACTGAAGCTTTCTTT	CASREGTGNTEAFF
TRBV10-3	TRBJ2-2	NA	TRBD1	TGTGCCATCAGTGAATGGGGACAGGGGGTCGTCGGGGAGCTGTTTTTT	CAISEWGQGVVGELFF
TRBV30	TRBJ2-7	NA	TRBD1	TGTGCCTGGAGTAGGACAGGGTCCTACGAGCAGTACTTC	CAWSRTGSYEQYF
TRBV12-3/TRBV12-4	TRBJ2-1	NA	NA	TGTGCCAGCAGTTCCGCCTACAATGAGCAGTTCTTC	CASSSAYNEQFF
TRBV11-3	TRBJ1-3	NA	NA	TGTGCCAGCAGCGCCCAGGGTACACGCTCTGGAAACACCATATATTTT	CASSAQGTRSGNTIYF
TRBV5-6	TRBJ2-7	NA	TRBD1	TGTGCCAGCAGCCTGACAGGGGGCCCCGAGCAGTACTTC	CASSLTGGPEQYF
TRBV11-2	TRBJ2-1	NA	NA	TGTGCCAGCAGCGAAAACAGGGTTAATGAGCAGTTCTTC	CASSENRVNEQFF
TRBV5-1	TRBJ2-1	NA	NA	TGCGCCAGCAGCGGCGGGACCACCCCGCGCAATGAGCAGTTCTTC	CASSGGTTPRNEQFF
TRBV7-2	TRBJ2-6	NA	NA	TGTGCCAGCAGCCGCCCCCCAGGGGCCGGGGCCAACGTCCTGACTTTC	CASSRPPGAGANVLTF
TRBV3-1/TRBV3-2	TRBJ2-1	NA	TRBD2	TGTGCCAGCAGCCCGTATCGGGCTAGCGGGGGGGGGCTAAGGGACAATGAGCAGTTCTTC	CASSPYRASGGGLRDNEQFF
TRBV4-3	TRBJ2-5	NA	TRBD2	TGCGCCAGCAGCCAAGGAGTCGGCGGGGGGGCTGTCCGGGAGACCCAGTACTTC	CASSQGVGGGAVRETQYF
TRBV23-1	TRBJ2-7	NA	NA	TGCGCCAGCAGTCAATCCGTCCCGGGTACCTACGAGCAGTACTTC	CASSQSVPGTYEQYF
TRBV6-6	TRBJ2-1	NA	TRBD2	TGTGCCAGCACCCGGGGACTAGCGGGACGCTTCGGGCAGTTCTTC	CASTRGLAGRFGQFF